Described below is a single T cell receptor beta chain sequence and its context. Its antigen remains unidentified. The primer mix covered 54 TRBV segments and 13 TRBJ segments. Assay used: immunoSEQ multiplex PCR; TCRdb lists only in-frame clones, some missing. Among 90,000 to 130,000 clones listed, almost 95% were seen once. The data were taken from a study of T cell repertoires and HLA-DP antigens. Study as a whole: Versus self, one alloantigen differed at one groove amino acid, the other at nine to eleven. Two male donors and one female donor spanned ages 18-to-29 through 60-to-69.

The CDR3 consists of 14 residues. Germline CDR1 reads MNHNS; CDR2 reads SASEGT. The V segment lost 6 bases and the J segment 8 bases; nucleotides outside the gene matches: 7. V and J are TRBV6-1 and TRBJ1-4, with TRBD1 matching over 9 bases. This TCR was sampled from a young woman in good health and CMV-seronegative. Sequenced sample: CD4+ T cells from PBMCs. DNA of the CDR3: TGTGCCAGCAGGGGGGACAGGGTGAACGAAAAACTGTTTTTT. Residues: CASRGDRVNEKLFF.